This T cell receptor beta chain appears in the sequencing data of a study of spatial heterogeneity in lung cancer. On the study more broadly: Beta-chain sequences consistently outnumbered alpha-chain sequences in detection.

This clonotype was seen ten or more times. Germline CDR1 is SGHVS and CDR2 is FQNEAQ. V was pared by 4 bases and J by 4 bases, with 5 bases of the junction left unmatched. The CDR3 length is 15 residues. As to time point: sample taken at primary tumor resection. Without sorting, whole RNA was sequenced from tumor, nontumor lung or frozen PBMC. TCRdb processed the 5' RACE reads anew with MiXCR; each CDR3 protein has one entry. Among more than 35,000 distinct CDR3 sequences listed, 5.2% were seen once. J is TRBJ1-5 and V is TRBV7-8, with 9 bases lining up with TRBD1. Specimen: PBMCs, collected at surgery. This receptor was taken from a female donor with early-stage non-small cell lung cancer. For the CDR3, the DNA is TGTGCCAGCAGCTCAGGGACAGGGCGTAATCAGCCCCAGCATTTT. This sequence encodes CASSSGTGRNQPQHF.